This T cell receptor beta chain comes out of a study of cytomegalovirus exposure and HLA in healthy donors. Study-level points and caveats: Overall, around 160 TCR beta chains were annotated as cytomegalovirus-associated. Later on, a genetic analysis was performed. It linked a missense variant in DCLRE1C with V- and J-gene trimming of TCR beta.

This clone showed up just once. What it binds is not known. There are 13 residues in the CDR3. Germline values: CDR1 MDHEN, CDR2 SYDVKM. Losses at the gene ends were 8 bases for V and 7 bases for J; bases not matched to a gene: 11. Primers for the PCR totalled 60 Vbeta and 13 Jbeta. Profiled with immunoSEQ multiplex PCR; TCRdb holds only in-frame clones, not every one. The sample lists some 110,000 clones; roughly 73% were seen once. This TCR came from a man between 60 and 70 years old in good health and CMV-seropositive. This chain uses TRBV28 with TRBJ2-7, with TRBD1 matching 7 bases. Sequenced input: PBMCs. The CDR3 sequence: CASLTNRGTEQYF. The CDR3 region has the DNA TGTGCCAGCCTTACAAACAGGGGAACGGAGCAGTACTTC. Full variable domain (rest looked up from reference TRBV28 and TRBJ2-7): DVKVTQSSRYLVKRTGEKVFLECVQDMDHENMFWYRQDPGLGLRLIYFSYDVKMKEKGDIPEGYSVSREKKERFSLILESASTNQTSMYLCASLTNRGTEQYFGPGTRLTVT.